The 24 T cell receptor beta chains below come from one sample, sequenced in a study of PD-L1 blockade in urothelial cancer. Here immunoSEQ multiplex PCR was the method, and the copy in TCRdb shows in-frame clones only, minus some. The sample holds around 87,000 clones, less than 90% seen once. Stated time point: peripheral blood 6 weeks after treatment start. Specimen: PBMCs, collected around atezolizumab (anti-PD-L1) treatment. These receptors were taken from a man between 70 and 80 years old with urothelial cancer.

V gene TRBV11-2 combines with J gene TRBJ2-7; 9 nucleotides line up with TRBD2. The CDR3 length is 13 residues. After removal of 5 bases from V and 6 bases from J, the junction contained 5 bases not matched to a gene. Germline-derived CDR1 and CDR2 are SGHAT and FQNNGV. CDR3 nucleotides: TGTGCCAGCAGCCGCGGGGGGGCCGGCGAGCAGTACTTC. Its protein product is CASSRGGAGEQYF.

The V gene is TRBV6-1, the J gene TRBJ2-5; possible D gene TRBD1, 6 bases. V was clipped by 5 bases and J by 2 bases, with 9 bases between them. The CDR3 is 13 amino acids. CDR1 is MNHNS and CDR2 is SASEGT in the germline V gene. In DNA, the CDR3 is TGTGCCAGCAGTTGGGGGCAGCAAGAGACCCAGTACTTC. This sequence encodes CASSWGQQETQYF.

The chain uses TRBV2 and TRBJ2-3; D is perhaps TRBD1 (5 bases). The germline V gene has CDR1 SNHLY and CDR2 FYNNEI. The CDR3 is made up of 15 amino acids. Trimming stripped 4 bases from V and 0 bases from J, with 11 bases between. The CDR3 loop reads CASSVDITSTDTQYF. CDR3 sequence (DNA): TGTGCCAGCAGTGTGGACATCACTAGCACAGATACGCAGTATTTT.

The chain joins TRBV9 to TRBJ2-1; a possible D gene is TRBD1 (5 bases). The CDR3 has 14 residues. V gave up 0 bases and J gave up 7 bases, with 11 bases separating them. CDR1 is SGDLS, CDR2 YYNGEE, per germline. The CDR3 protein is CASSVEGEWNEQFF. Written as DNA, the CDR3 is TGTGCCAGCAGCGTAGAAGGGGAATGGAATGAGCAGTTCTTC.

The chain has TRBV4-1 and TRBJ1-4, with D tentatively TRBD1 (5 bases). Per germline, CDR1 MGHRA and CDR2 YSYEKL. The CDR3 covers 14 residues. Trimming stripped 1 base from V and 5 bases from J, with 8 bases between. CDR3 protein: CASSQGQGNEKLFF. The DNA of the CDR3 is TGCGCCAGCAGCCAAGGCCAGGGCAATGAAAAACTGTTTTTT.

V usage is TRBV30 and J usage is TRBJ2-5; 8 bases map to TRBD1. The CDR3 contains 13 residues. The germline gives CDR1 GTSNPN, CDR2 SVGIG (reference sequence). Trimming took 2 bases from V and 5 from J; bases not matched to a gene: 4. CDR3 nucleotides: TGTGCCTGGAGTTTGACAGGGGAGGAGACCCAGTACTTC. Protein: CAWSLTGEETQYF.

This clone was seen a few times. DNA of the CDR3: TGTGCCAGCAGCAAAGCATTCCACAGGGGAGAAAGGACCGGGGAGCTGTTTTTT. Translation gives CASSKAFHRGERTGELFF. The rearrangement links TRBV21-1 to TRBJ2-2; TRBD1, the table's D call, lacks a check against the DNA. TRBV21-1 is noted as a pseudogene. This CDR3 has 18 amino acids.

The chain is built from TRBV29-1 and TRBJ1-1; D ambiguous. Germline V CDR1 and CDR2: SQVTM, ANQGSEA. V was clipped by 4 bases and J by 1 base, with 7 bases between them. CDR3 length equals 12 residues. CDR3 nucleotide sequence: TGCAGCGTTGTACCCGGGAACACTGAAGCTTTCTTT. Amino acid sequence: CSVVPGNTEAFF. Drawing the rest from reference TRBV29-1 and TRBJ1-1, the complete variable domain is SAVISQKPSRDICQRGTSLTIQCQVDSQVTMMFWYRQQPGQSLTLIATANQGSEATYESGFVIDKFPISRPNLTFSTLTVSNMSPEDSSIYLCSVVPGNTEAFFGQGTRLTVV.

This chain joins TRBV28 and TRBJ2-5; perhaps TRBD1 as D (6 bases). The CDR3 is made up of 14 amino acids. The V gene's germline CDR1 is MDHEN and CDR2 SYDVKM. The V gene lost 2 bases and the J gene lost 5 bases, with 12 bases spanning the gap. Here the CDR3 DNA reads TGTGCCAGCAGTTTACCCAGGGGCAGGGAGACCCAGTACTTC. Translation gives CASSLPRGRETQYF.

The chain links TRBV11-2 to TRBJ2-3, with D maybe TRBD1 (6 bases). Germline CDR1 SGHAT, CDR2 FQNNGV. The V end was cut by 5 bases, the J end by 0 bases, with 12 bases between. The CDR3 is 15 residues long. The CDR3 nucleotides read TGTGCCAGCAGCCAGGGGATTCAGAGCACAGATACGCAGTATTTT. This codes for CASSQGIQSTDTQYF.

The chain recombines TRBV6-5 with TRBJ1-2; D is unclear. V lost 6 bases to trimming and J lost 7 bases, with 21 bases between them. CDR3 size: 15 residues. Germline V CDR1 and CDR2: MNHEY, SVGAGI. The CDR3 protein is CASRPSRRAGGGYTF. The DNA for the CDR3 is TGTGCCAGCAGGCCATCCCGGAGGGCTGGAGGTGGCTACACCTTC.

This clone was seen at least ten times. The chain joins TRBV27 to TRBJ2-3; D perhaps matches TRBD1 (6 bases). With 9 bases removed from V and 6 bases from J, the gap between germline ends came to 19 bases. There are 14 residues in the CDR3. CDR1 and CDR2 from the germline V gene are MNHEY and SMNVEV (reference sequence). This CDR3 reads CASSPQGSWDTQYF. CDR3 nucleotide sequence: TGTGCCAGTTCCCCGCAGGGGTCTTGGGATACGCAGTATTTT.

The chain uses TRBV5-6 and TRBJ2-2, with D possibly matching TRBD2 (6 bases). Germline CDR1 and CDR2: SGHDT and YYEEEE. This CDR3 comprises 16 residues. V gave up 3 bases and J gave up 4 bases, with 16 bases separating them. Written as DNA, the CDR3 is TGTGCCAGCAGCTGGGGACTTGGCGGGGCCACCGGGGAGCTGTTTTTT. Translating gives CASSWGLGGATGELFF. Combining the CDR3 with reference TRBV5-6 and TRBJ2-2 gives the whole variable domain DAGVTQSPTHLIKTRGQQVTLRCSPKSGHDTVSWYQQALGQGPQFIFQYYEEEERQRGNFPDRFSGHQFPNYSSELNVNALLLGDSALYLCASSWGLGGATGELFFGEGSRLTVL.

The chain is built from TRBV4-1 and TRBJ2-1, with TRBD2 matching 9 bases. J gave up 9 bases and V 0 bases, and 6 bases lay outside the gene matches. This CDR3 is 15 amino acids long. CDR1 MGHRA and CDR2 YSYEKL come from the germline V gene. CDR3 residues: CASSQDGTSWGEQFF. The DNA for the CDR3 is TGCGCCAGCAGCCAAGACGGGACTAGCTGGGGTGAGCAGTTCTTC.

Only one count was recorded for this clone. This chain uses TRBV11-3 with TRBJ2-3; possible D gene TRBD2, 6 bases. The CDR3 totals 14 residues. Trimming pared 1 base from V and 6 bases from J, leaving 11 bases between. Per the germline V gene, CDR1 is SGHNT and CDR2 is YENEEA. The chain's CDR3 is CASSLVLAHDTQYF. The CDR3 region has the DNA TGTGCCAGCAGCTTAGTACTAGCACACGATACGCAGTATTTT.

Here the CDR3 reads CASSVDHRGPGYTF. CDR3 in DNA: TGTGCCAGCAGCGTTGATCACAGGGGTCCTGGCTACACCTTC. The chain employs TRBV7-8 and TRBJ1-2, with 7 bases aligning to TRBD1. CDR3 length equals 14 residues. Trimming took 5 bases from V and 7 from J; bases not matched to a gene: 10. The germline V gene has CDR1 SGHVS and CDR2 FQNEAQ.

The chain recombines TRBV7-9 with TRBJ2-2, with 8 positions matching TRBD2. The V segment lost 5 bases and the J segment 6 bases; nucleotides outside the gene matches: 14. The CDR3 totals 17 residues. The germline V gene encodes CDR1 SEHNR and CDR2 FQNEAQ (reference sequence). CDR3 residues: CASSLGGGRLSPGELFF. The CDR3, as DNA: TGTGCCAGCAGCCTCGGGGGGGGGCGCTTGAGCCCCGGGGAGCTGTTTTTT.

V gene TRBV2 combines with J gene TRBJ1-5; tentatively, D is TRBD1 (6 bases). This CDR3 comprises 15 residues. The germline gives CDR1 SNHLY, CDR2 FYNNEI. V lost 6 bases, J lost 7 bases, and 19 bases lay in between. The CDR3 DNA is TGTGCCAGCAGCCCCTCGGGGGGGCAGAACCAGCCCCAGCATTTT. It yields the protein CASSPSGGQNQPQHF.

CDR3 sequence (DNA): TGTGCCAGCAGCGCGCCGGGAGGTTGGGGAGATACGCAGTATTTT. As protein: CASSAPGGWGDTQYF. This chain links TRBV11-3 with TRBJ2-3; 7 nucleotides align to TRBD2. The ends lost 5 bases at V and 5 bases at J; junction bases unmatched: 10. Looked up from germline, CDR1 is SGHNT and CDR2 is YENEEA. CDR3 length equals 15 residues.

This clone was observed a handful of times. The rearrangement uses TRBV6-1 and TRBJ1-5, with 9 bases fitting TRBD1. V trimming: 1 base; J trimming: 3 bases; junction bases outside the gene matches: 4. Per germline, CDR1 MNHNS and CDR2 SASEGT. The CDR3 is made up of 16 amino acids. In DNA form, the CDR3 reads TGTGCCAGCAGTGAAGGGACAGGGGTTCTCAATCAGCCCCAGCATTTT. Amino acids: CASSEGTGVLNQPQHF.

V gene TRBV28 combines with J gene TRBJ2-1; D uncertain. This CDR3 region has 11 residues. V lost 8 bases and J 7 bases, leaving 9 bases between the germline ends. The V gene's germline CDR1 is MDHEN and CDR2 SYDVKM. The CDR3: CASSPENEQFF. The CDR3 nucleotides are TGTGCCAGCTCGCCCGAGAATGAGCAGTTCTTC.

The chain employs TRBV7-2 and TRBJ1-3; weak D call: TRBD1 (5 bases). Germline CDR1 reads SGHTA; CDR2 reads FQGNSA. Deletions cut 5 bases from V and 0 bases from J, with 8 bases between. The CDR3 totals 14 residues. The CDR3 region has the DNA TGTGCCAGCAGCGCAAGGGGCTCTGGAAACACCATATATTTT. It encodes CASSARGSGNTIYF.

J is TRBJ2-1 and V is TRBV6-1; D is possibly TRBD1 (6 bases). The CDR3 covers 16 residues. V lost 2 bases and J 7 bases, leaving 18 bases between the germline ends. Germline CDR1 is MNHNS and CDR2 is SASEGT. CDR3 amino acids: CASSESWSGELNEQFF. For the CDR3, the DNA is TGTGCCAGCAGTGAAAGTTGGTCAGGGGAACTTAATGAGCAGTTCTTC.

This CDR3 reads CASSPGDGETQYF. The CDR3 DNA sequence: TGCGCCAGCAGCCCGGGTGACGGGGAGACCCAGTACTTC. The chain employs TRBV5-1 and TRBJ2-5; D is unresolved. The CDR3 extends over 13 amino acids. CDR1 is SGHRS, CDR2 YFSETQ, per germline. Trimming pared 4 bases from V and 5 bases from J, leaving 12 bases between.